This paragraph covers one TCR beta chain sequence. Antigen unknown. The PCR employed 60 Vbeta primers together with 13 Jbeta primers. Profiled with immunoSEQ multiplex PCR; TCRdb holds only in-frame clones, not every one. The profile shows some 170,000 clones, around 81% of them singletons. The data were taken from a study of cytomegalovirus exposure and HLA in healthy donors. The CDR3 has 14 residues. Germline V CDR1 and CDR2: LNHDA, SQIVND (reference sequence). Trimming removed 7 bases from V and 2 bases from J, with 15 bases in between. Findings of the study overall: Serostatus for CMV was the only available immune exposure information. Later analysis suggested most CMV-associated TCR beta chains were HLA-restricted. Under in vitro conditions, three CMV-associated chains were confirmed as specific for CMV antigens.

Sequences were obtained from PBMCs. This receptor was taken from a woman under 30 in good health and CMV-seropositive. The chain combines TRBV19 with TRBJ2-7, with a weak D call TRBD1 (5 bases). CDR3 nucleotides: TGTGCCAGTACCCCAGGGCAGGATACCTACGAGCAGTACTTC. Encoded protein: CASTPGQDTYEQYF.